The 21 T cell receptor beta chains listed next were all sequenced from one sample in a study (TCRdb year 2016). The library was generated by RT-PCR. Instrument used: Illumina MiSeq. TCRdb redid the processing of the public reads, applying fastp at Q25 and MiXCR, and retained in-frame beta chains. Every entry covers one CDR3 protein and lists the most common genes and DNA from its rows. The sample table records hundreds of thousands of distinct CDR3 sequences; approximately 15% of these occur just once. Clones ranked in the top ten supply around 3.3% of the sample. Sequenced: memory CD4+ T cells from blood. Every receptor here comes from a female donor in good health, serving as a healthy control.

The table lists this clonotype with many counts. The chain has TRBV4-3 and TRBJ1-2, with TRBD1 as a possible D gene (6 bases). The CDR3 covers 16 residues. The V gene lost 0 bases and the J gene lost 3 bases, with 14 bases spanning the gap. CDR1 and CDR2 from the germline V gene are LGHNA and YSLEER. Here the CDR3 DNA reads TGCGCCAGCAGCCAAGATTCCAACAGGGTCGACTATGGCTACACCTTC. Its translation: CASSQDSNRVDYGYTF.

The J gene is TRBJ1-2, the V gene TRBV6-6, with 10 nucleotides matching TRBD1. The germline CDR1 and CDR2 sequences are MNHNY and SVGAGI (reference sequence). V trimming: 5 bases; J trimming: 8 bases; junction bases outside the gene matches: 8. The CDR3 contains 14 residues. DNA of the CDR3: TGTGCCAGCAGTATAGACAGGGGGCGAGAAGGCTACACCTTC. This translates into CASSIDRGREGYTF.

This chain joins TRBV24-1 and TRBJ2-2; D gene uncertain. The CDR3 extends over 13 amino acids. With 5 bases removed from V and 0 bases from J, the gap between germline ends came to 3 bases. Per the germline V gene, CDR1 is KGHDR and CDR2 is SFDVKD. The CDR3 spells CATSVTNTGELFF. The DNA for the CDR3 is TGTGCCACCAGTGTAACGAACACCGGGGAGCTGTTTTTT.

V usage is TRBV4-3 and J usage is TRBJ1-6; D ambiguous. This CDR3 has 18 amino acids. Per germline, CDR1 LGHNA and CDR2 YSLEER. Trimming took 4 bases from V and 0 from J, leaving 16 bases between them. The CDR3: CASSPFLWDGSYNSPLHF. In DNA, the CDR3 is TGCGCCAGCAGCCCCTTTCTGTGGGATGGCTCCTATAATTCACCCCTCCACTTT.

This clonotype was seen repeatedly, ten times or more. V is TRBV4-1 and J is TRBJ2-1, with D possibly being TRBD2 (5 bases). CDR1 is MGHRA and CDR2 is YSYEKL in the germline V gene. The CDR3 covers 16 residues. The V and J ends lost 0 bases and 6 bases respectively, with 15 bases between them. The CDR3 DNA sequence: TGCGCCAGCAGCCAAGAACCTGGCGGGTTGTCCAATGAGCAGTTCTTC. It encodes CASSQEPGGLSNEQFF.

This clonotype was detected only a few times. The rearrangement joins TRBV5-6 to TRBJ2-1; possibly TRBD2 for D (5 bases). V lost 3 bases, J lost 0 bases, and 10 bases lay in between. The CDR3 runs to 15 residues. Germline CDR1 is SGHDT and CDR2 is YYEEEE. The CDR3 DNA follows: TGTGCCAGCAGCTCAGCGGTTTTCTCCTACAATGAGCAGTTCTTC. Translation gives CASSSAVFSYNEQFF.

The gene calls are TRBV6-5 and TRBJ1-5; the match to TRBD1 covers 7 bases. The CDR3 has 14 amino acids. V was clipped by 5 bases and J by 7 bases; unmatched bases: 8. CDR1 is MNHEY, CDR2 SVGAGI, per germline. The CDR3 sequence is CASSADRPGQPQHF. DNA of the CDR3: TGTGCCAGCAGTGCGGACAGGCCGGGCCAGCCCCAGCATTTT.

V usage is TRBV24-1 and J usage is TRBJ2-1; D is tentatively TRBD1 or TRBD2 (5 bases each). Germline CDR1 KGHDR, CDR2 SFDVKD. Trimming removed 12 bases at V and 2 bases at J, with 19 bases between. The CDR3 spans 15 residues. The CDR3 DNA reads TGTGCCTCCCGATCCGGGAAAGGGGCCTACAATGAGCAGTTCTTC. Translating gives CASRSGKGAYNEQFF.

The chain joins TRBV20-1 to TRBJ2-1; D possibly corresponds to TRBD1 (5 bases). The CDR3 has 12 amino acids. Germline V gene sequence: CDR1 DFQATT, CDR2 SNEGSKA (reference sequence). Trimming cost V 5 bases and J 12 bases, with 17 bases left between them. The chain's CDR3 is CSALTWGRGQFF. CDR3 in DNA: TGCAGTGCTCTTACTTGGGGAAGGGGGCAGTTCTTC.

The rearrangement joins TRBV11-2 to TRBJ2-1, with a tentative D call TRBD1 (6 bases). CDR3 size: 13 residues. Per the germline V gene, CDR1 is SGHAT and CDR2 is FQNNGV. Trimming pared 7 bases from V and 3 bases from J, leaving 10 bases between. The CDR3 loop is CASNRELYNEQFF. CDR3 DNA: TGTGCCAGCAACAGGGAGCTCTACAATGAGCAGTTCTTC.

This clonotype occurred many times. The DNA for the CDR3 is TGCGCCAGCAGCCCATGGGACAGCCGAGATGAAGCTTTCTTT. Amino acid sequence: CASSPWDSRDEAFF. The chain recombines TRBV4-3 with TRBJ1-1, with 7 bases fitting TRBD1. CDR1 and CDR2 (germline): LGHNA, YSLEER. V shed 4 bases and J 7 bases; nucleotides not matched to a gene: 9. The CDR3 has 14 amino acids.

This clonotype was counted many times. The chain uses TRBV6-5 and TRBJ2-1; D might be TRBD2 (6 bases). The germline CDR1 and CDR2 sequences are MNHEY and SVGAGI. There are 16 residues in the CDR3. Deletions cut 0 bases from V and 2 bases from J, with 11 bases between. DNA of the CDR3: TGTGCCAGCAGTTACTCGGCGGGAAAGACCTACAATGAGCAGTTCTTC. It codes for CASSYSAGKTYNEQFF.

This clonotype was seen more than once but under ten times. This chain joins TRBV20-1 and TRBJ1-5; D is unresolved. V shed 3 bases and J shed 0 bases, with 9 bases lying between them. Germline V gene sequence: CDR1 DFQATT, CDR2 SNEGSKA (reference sequence). The CDR3 has 14 residues. The CDR3, as DNA: TGCAGTGCTAGTATGCCACATAGCAATCAGCCCCAGCATTTT. It is translated as CSASMPHSNQPQHF.

The V and J genes are TRBV20-1 and TRBJ2-1; 14 bases fit TRBD2. Germline V gene lookup returns CDR1 DFQATT and CDR2 SNEGSKA (reference sequence). With 6 bases clipped from V and 8 bases from J, the junction kept 6 bases outside the gene matches. CDR3 length equals 14 residues. The CDR3 sequence is CSAVGLAGEDEQFF. In DNA, the CDR3 is TGCAGTGCCGTGGGACTAGCGGGAGAGGATGAGCAGTTCTTC.

This clonotype was recorded a few times. The CDR3, as DNA: TGCGCCAGCAGGACAGGGGTGGCTAATGAAAAACTGTTTTTT. Amino acid sequence: CASRTGVANEKLFF. This chain links TRBV10-1 with TRBJ1-4, with 8 bases that match TRBD1. CDR1 and CDR2 from the germline V gene are WNHNN and SYGVQD (reference sequence). The CDR3 sequence is 14 residues long. V shed 6 bases and J 3 bases; nucleotides not matched to a gene: 3.

The CDR3 DNA follows: TGTGCCAGCAGCCCAAAGTTACAGGGGGAATTGAACACTGAAGCTTTCTTT. Its protein is CASSPKLQGELNTEAFF. The J gene is TRBJ1-1, the V gene TRBV11-2; 8 bases are a match to TRBD1. CDR1 and CDR2 (germline): SGHAT, FQNNGV. This CDR3 is 17 amino acids long. The V gene end was trimmed by 5 bases and the J gene end by 0 bases; junction bases not matched to a gene: 11. The full variable domain, with the rest looked up from reference TRBV11-2 and TRBJ1-1, is EAGVAQSPRYKIIEKRQSVAFWCNPISGHATLYWYQQILGQGPKLLIQFQNNGVVDDSQLPKDRFSAERLKGVDSTLKIQPAKLEDSAVYLCASSPKLQGELNTEAFFGQGTRLTVV.

The V call is TRBV2, the J call TRBJ1-1; TRBD1 matches 7 bases. The CDR3 loop spans 15 amino acids. CDR1 and CDR2 from the germline V gene are SNHLY and FYNNEI. Germline trimming cut 4 bases from V and 4 bases from J; bases unmatched to any gene: 9. The CDR3 bases are TGTGCCAGCAGTGCTCAGGGGGAGGTCGGCACTGAAGCTTTCTTT. This sequence encodes CASSAQGEVGTEAFF.

This clonotype was observed many times. This chain joins TRBV24-1 and TRBJ1-5, with D unclear. From germline, CDR1 is KGHDR and CDR2 SFDVKD. V dropped 1 base and J dropped 8 bases, with 8 bases sitting between them. The CDR3 runs to 13 residues. The CDR3 bases are TGTGCCACCAGTGATTTTTCGGGAGAGCCCCAGCATTTT. This codes for CATSDFSGEPQHF.

This clonotype turned up a few times. The rearrangement links TRBV12-3 or TRBV12-4 to TRBJ1-1; no firm D call. The CDR3 loop spans 14 amino acids. Between the trimmed V and J ends, which lost 6 bases and 5 bases, there was a span of 16 bases. The chain's CDR3 is CASRLGGRGTEAFF. CDR3 DNA sequence: TGTGCCAGCAGACTGGGTGGGAGAGGGACTGAAGCTTTCTTT.

The V call is TRBV5-1, the J call TRBJ2-7; D may be TRBD1 (6 bases). From germline, CDR1 is SGHRS and CDR2 YFSETQ. V was pared by 1 base and J by 5 bases, with 22 bases between. The CDR3 spans 17 residues. The CDR3 DNA follows: TGCGCCAGCAGCTTGCACAGGGCCCCGGAGGAGCCCCACGAGCAGTACTTC. Translated, it gives CASSLHRAPEEPHEQYF.

For the CDR3, the DNA is TGTGCCAGCAGGGTAGGGGTCACTGAAGCTTTCTTT. The encoded protein is CASRVGVTEAFF. The V gene is TRBV12-3 or TRBV12-4, the J gene TRBJ1-1; tentative D call: TRBD1 (5 bases). The length of the CDR3 is 12 residues. The germline V and J ends were trimmed by 6 bases and 4 bases, with 9 bases remaining between them.